One sample yielded the 27 T cell receptor beta chains listed below, sequenced in a study of shared clonotypes between healthy human individuals. The protocol was immunoSEQ multiplex PCR, while the TCRdb copy is restricted to in-frame clones and leaves out a portion. The sample records roughly 2 million clones, less than 95% being singletons. In the naive CD8 group, cells lacked CD45RO and were positively selected for CCR7, so terminally differentiated effector memory CD45RA+ cells were left out. The sample consisted of naive CD8+ T cells sorted from blood. The receptors originated from a man between 18 and 29 years old in good health.

V gene TRBV4-1 combines with J gene TRBJ2-1; D is undetermined. The CDR3 is made up of 13 amino acids. Germline values: CDR1 MGHRA, CDR2 YSYEKL. The ends were cut back, 6 bases at V and 0 bases at J, with 6 bases in the middle. The CDR3 nucleotides read TGCGCCAGCAGGGAGAGCTCCTACAATGAGCAGTTCTTC. It translates to CASRESSYNEQFF.

The chain is built from TRBV7-8 and TRBJ2-1; D is ambiguous. Germline assignment: CDR1 SGHVS and CDR2 FQNEAQ. With 3 bases removed from V and 9 bases from J, the gap between germline ends came to 9 bases. The CDR3 runs to 12 residues. The CDR3 DNA follows: TGTGCCAGCAGCTTCCTGGACCTTGAGCAGTTCTTC. Translating gives CASSFLDLEQFF.

The chain recombines TRBV6-1 with TRBJ2-7; no definite D call. The V and J ends lost 1 base and 3 bases respectively, with 13 bases between them. The CDR3 length is 15 residues. Per germline, CDR1 MNHNS and CDR2 SASEGT. The CDR3 bases are TGTGCCAGCAGTGAAGGGACCTTTGGAGTCTACGAGCAGTACTTC. Translation gives CASSEGTFGVYEQYF.

V gene TRBV28 combines with J gene TRBJ2-5; 7 bases are a match to TRBD1. Germline V gives CDR1 MDHEN, CDR2 SYDVKM. With 7 bases clipped from V and 5 bases from J, the junction kept 10 bases outside the gene matches. The CDR3 is 14 amino acids. CDR3 sequence (DNA): TGTGCCAGCACCGGGACAGACAATACGGAGACCCAGTACTTC. Translated: CASTGTDNTETQYF.

The CDR3 region has the DNA TGTGCCAGCAGCCCCGGAGAGGGCGGCCCCCCACTAGCCAAAAACATTCAGTACTTC. It yields the protein CASSPGEGGPPLAKNIQYF. The V call is TRBV9, the J call TRBJ2-4, with a weak D call TRBD2 (5 bases). The V gene's germline CDR1 is SGDLS and CDR2 YYNGEE. This CDR3 comprises 19 residues. Trimming cost V 4 bases and J 0 bases, with 23 bases left between them.

This clone was observed once. The V gene is TRBV11-2, the J gene TRBJ2-3, with D possibly being TRBD1 (6 bases). In germline, CDR1 is SGHAT, CDR2 FQNNGV. Trimming took 1 base from V and 1 from J, leaving 18 bases between them. The CDR3 runs to 18 residues. DNA of the CDR3: TGTGCCAGCAGCTTAGTTGGGGACACCCTTCGAGGCACAGATACGCAGTATTTT. Amino acid sequence: CASSLVGDTLRGTDTQYF.

V usage is TRBV4-1 and J usage is TRBJ2-1, with a possible D match to TRBD2 (5 bases). Germline V gene data show CDR1 as MGHRA and CDR2 as YSYEKL. This CDR3 spans 14 amino acids. Trimming removed 2 bases from V and 9 bases from J, with 14 bases in between. The CDR3 DNA is TGCGCCAGCAGCCAAACCCCACTAGGAGGTGAGCAGTTCTTC. Encoded protein: CASSQTPLGGEQFF.

V is TRBV30 and J is TRBJ1-2; D remains unclear. Looked up from germline, CDR1 is GTSNPN and CDR2 is SVGIG (reference sequence). The CDR3 runs 12 residues. V was shortened by 2 bases and J by 6 bases, with 10 bases between the two germline ends. CDR3 amino acids: CAWSHLVDGYTF. DNA of the CDR3: TGTGCCTGGAGTCACCTAGTCGATGGCTACACCTTC.

The gene calls are TRBV4-1 and TRBJ2-7, with TRBD2 identical over 8 bases. After removal of 1 base from V and 4 bases from J, the junction contained 6 bases not matched to a gene. The V gene's germline CDR1 is MGHRA and CDR2 YSYEKL. The CDR3 is made up of 15 amino acids. The CDR3 spells CASSQVSTGGYEQYF. The CDR3 nucleotides are TGCGCCAGCAGCCAAGTGTCGACGGGGGGGTACGAGCAGTACTTC.

The chain combines TRBV13 with TRBJ2-3, with D tentatively TRBD2 (5 bases). Per the germline V gene, CDR1 is PRHDT and CDR2 is FYEKMQ (reference sequence). CDR3 length: 15 residues. With 3 bases removed from V and 0 bases from J, the gap between germline ends came to 10 bases. CDR3 residues: CASSLSGTSTDTQYF. The DNA of the CDR3 is TGTGCCAGCAGCTTGAGCGGTACTAGCACAGATACGCAGTATTTT.

This rearrangement joins TRBV9 to TRBJ2-7, with D possibly being TRBD1 (6 bases). The ends were cut back, 4 bases at V and 1 base at J, with 12 bases in the middle. CDR1 and CDR2 from the germline V gene are SGDLS and YYNGEE. The CDR3 is 14 residues long. CDR3 coding DNA: TGTGCCAGCAGCAAATGGGACACTTCCTACGAGCAGTACTTC. Translated: CASSKWDTSYEQYF.

This sequence joins TRBV11-2 and TRBJ2-7; D is tentatively TRBD1 or TRBD2 (5 bases each). The V and J ends lost 0 bases and 0 bases respectively, with 9 bases between them. This CDR3 spans 15 amino acids. Germline V CDR1 and CDR2: SGHAT, FQNNGV. As DNA, the CDR3 is TGTGCCAGCAGCTTAGAGGGACCCTACTCCTACGAGCAGTACTTC. As protein: CASSLEGPYSYEQYF.

Comment on this clone: The sample has other DNA sequences that encode this CDR3 too. The V call is TRBV5-6, the J call TRBJ2-1, with D perhaps TRBD2 (6 bases). The CDR3 spans 15 residues. V was shortened by 0 bases and J by 6 bases, with 13 bases between the two germline ends. Per the germline V gene, CDR1 is SGHDT and CDR2 is YYEEEE. CDR3 in DNA: TGTGCCAGCAGCTTGGAACTAGCAGGGATCAATGAGCAGTTCTTC. Amino acid sequence: CASSLELAGINEQFF.

J is TRBJ2-3 and V is TRBV13; 11 bases match TRBD2. V was pared by 4 bases and J by 4 bases, with 10 bases of the junction left unmatched. Germline CDR1 reads PRHDT; CDR2 reads FYEKMQ (reference sequence). The CDR3 is made up of 17 amino acids. CDR3 residues: CASSSLGSGGEADTQYF. CDR3 sequence (DNA): TGTGCCAGCAGCTCCCTCGGTAGCGGGGGGGAGGCAGATACGCAGTATTTT. The full variable domain, rest sourced from reference TRBV13 and TRBJ2-3, is AAGVIQSPRHLIKEKRETATLKCYPIPRHDTVYWYQQGPGQDPQFLISFYEKMQSDKGSIPDRFSAQQFSDYHSELNMSSLELGDSALYFCASSSLGSGGEADTQYFGPGTRLTVL.

This chain joins TRBV10-3 and TRBJ2-5; D is possibly TRBD2 (6 bases). V lost 6 bases, J lost 2 bases, and 16 bases lay in between. The CDR3 totals 15 residues. Germline V gene data show CDR1 as ENHRY and CDR2 as SYGVKD. The CDR3 region has the DNA TGTGCCATCAGCCCCACCGACGGGGGTCAAGAGACCCAGTACTTC. Translation gives CAISPTDGGQETQYF.

The chain couples TRBV7-3 to TRBJ1-6, with TRBD1 matching 7 bases. The CDR3 contains 15 residues. CDR1 is SGHTA, CDR2 FQGTGA, per germline. Trimming at V came to 0 bases and at J to 10 bases, leaving 6 bases not matched to a gene. CDR3 coding DNA: TGTGCCAGCAGCTTAACGTCAGGGGGACTGTCACCCCTCCACTTT. Protein sequence: CASSLTSGGLSPLHF. Based on the CDR3 plus reference TRBV7-3 and TRBJ1-6, the full variable domain is GAGVSQTPSNKVTEKGKYVELRCDPISGHTALYWYRQSLGQGPEFLIYFQGTGAADDSGLPNDRFFAVRPEGSVSTLKIQRTERGDSAVYLCASSLTSGGLSPLHFGNGTRLTVT.

This chain joins TRBV11-2 and TRBJ2-7; TRBD2 matches at 11 bases. The CDR3 spans 16 residues. J was trimmed by 12 bases and V by 0 bases; bases with no gene match: 13. Looked up from germline, CDR1 is SGHAT and CDR2 is FQNNGV. CDR3 DNA: TGTGCCAGCAGCTTAGAAGGAGGCGGGCTAGCGGGGGGCCGGTACTTC. It is translated as CASSLEGGGLAGGRYF.

The rearrangement links TRBV5-1 to TRBJ1-2; 8 bases map to TRBD1. Per the germline V gene, CDR1 is SGHRS and CDR2 is YFSETQ. The CDR3 is 12 residues long. J lost 2 bases, V lost 7 bases, and 1 base had no gene match. The CDR3 loop is CASGQGNYGYTF. The CDR3 bases are TGCGCCAGCGGACAGGGAAACTATGGCTACACCTTC.

Notes on this clone: Different DNA sequences within this sample yield the same CDR3. The gene calls are TRBV4-3 and TRBJ2-7; D is ambiguous. Germline CDR1 reads LGHNA; CDR2 reads YSLEER. The CDR3 totals 14 residues. V dropped 0 bases and J dropped 0 bases, with 6 bases sitting between them. The CDR3 here is CASSQDLGSYEQYF. CDR3 nucleotide sequence: TGCGCCAGCAGCCAAGATCTCGGCTCCTACGAGCAGTACTTC.

V gene TRBV29-1 combines with J gene TRBJ1-3, with D unresolved. Per the germline V gene, CDR1 is SQVTM and CDR2 is ANQGSEA. V lost 0 bases to trimming and J lost 4 bases, with 7 bases between them. The CDR3 is made up of 13 amino acids. The CDR3 DNA reads TGCAGCGTTGAAGATCTATTCGGAAACACCATATATTTT. Translation: CSVEDLFGNTIYF.

This chain links TRBV28 with TRBJ2-7; TRBD2 matches 13 bases. The V gene's germline CDR1 is MDHEN and CDR2 SYDVKM. Germline trimming cut 8 bases from V and 4 bases from J; bases unmatched to any gene: 11. This CDR3 spans 16 amino acids. The CDR3 DNA is TGTGCCAGCTACTCCGGGACTAGCGGGGAATTTTACGAGCAGTACTTC. Encoded protein: CASYSGTSGEFYEQYF.

The V call is TRBV6-1, the J call TRBJ2-2; a weak D match, TRBD1 (8 bases). From germline, CDR1 is MNHNS and CDR2 SASEGT. Trimming shortened V by 8 bases and J by 11 bases, and 21 bases separated the two germline ends. This CDR3 spans 14 amino acids. This CDR3 is CASFPGSGTGELFF. In nucleotides, the CDR3 is TGTGCCAGCTTCCCCGGGAGCGGGACAGGCGAGCTGTTTTTT.

Note on this clone: The same CDR3 can be traced to other DNA sequences in this sample. The chain is built from TRBV4-3 and TRBJ2-7; TRBD1 is a possible D gene (6 bases). Germline CDR1 and CDR2: LGHNA and YSLEER. V was pared by 0 bases and J by 4 bases, with 10 bases between. CDR3 length equals 14 residues. CDR3 protein: CASSQEARGYEQYF. The CDR3 DNA reads as TGCGCCAGCAGCCAAGAGGCCAGGGGTTACGAGCAGTACTTC.

The CDR3, as DNA: TGCGCCAGCAGCCAAGATGCCCCCGGGGAGCGTAGGGAATCACCCCTCCACTTT. It specifies CASSQDAPGERRESPLHF. This chain connects TRBV4-1 to TRBJ1-6; no firm D call. V lost 0 bases and J 10 bases, leaving 22 bases between the germline ends. Germline CDR1 MGHRA, CDR2 YSYEKL. The CDR3 is 18 amino acids.

V and J are TRBV5-4 and TRBJ2-7; D possibly corresponds to TRBD2 (6 bases). In germline, CDR1 is SGHNT, CDR2 YYREEE (reference sequence). This CDR3 is 13 amino acids long. V was trimmed by 3 bases and J by 6 bases, leaving 13 bases between them. The CDR3 loop is CASSSSGVIEQYF. The CDR3 DNA reads TGTGCCAGCAGCTCCTCGGGAGTTATCGAGCAGTACTTC. The full variable domain, rest sourced from reference TRBV5-4 and TRBJ2-7, is ETGVTQSPTHLIKTRGQQVTLRCSSQSGHNTVSWYQQALGQGPQFIFQYYREEENGRGNFPPRFSGLQFPNYSSELNVNALELDDSALYLCASSSSGVIEQYFGPGTRLTVT.

V and J are TRBV11-2 and TRBJ2-7; weak D call: TRBD1 (6 bases). Germline V lookup: CDR1 SGHAT, CDR2 FQNNGV. V lost 3 bases, J lost 3 bases, and 18 bases lay in between. The CDR3 sequence is 16 residues long. The CDR3 sequence: CASSLTVGQGFYEQYF. The CDR3 nucleotides read TGTGCCAGCAGCTTGACTGTCGGGCAGGGGTTCTACGAGCAGTACTTC. Full variable domain (outside the CDR3, taken from reference TRBV11-2 and TRBJ2-7): EAGVAQSPRYKIIEKRQSVAFWCNPISGHATLYWYQQILGQGPKLLIQFQNNGVVDDSQLPKDRFSAERLKGVDSTLKIQPAKLEDSAVYLCASSLTVGQGFYEQYFGPGTRLTVT.

The chain's CDR3 is CASSQSPDTQYF. The CDR3 nucleotides are TGCGCCAGCAGCCAGTCCCCAGATACGCAGTATTTT. The chain links TRBV4-1 to TRBJ2-3; D call uncertain. Trimming removed 3 bases from V and 4 bases from J, with 5 bases in between. CDR3 length: 12 residues. Germline lookup yields CDR1 MGHRA and CDR2 YSYEKL.